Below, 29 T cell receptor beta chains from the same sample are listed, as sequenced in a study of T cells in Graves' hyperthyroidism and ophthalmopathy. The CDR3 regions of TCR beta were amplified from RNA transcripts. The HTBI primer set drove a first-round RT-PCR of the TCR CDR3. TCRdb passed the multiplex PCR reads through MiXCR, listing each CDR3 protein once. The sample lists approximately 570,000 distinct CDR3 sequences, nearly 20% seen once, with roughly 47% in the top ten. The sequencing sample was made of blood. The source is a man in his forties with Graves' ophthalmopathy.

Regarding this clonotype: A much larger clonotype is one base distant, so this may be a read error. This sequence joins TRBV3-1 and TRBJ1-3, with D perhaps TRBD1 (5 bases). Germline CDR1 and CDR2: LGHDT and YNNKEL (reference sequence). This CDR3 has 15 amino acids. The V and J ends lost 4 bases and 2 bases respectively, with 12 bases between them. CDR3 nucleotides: TGTGCCAGCAGCCGGGACGTACACCCTGGAAACACCATATATTTT. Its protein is CASSRDVHPGNTIYF.

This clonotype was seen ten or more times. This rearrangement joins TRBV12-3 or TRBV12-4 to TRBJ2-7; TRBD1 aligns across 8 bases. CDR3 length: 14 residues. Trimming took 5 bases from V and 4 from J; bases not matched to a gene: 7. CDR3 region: CASSRAGGSYEQYF. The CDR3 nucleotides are TGTGCCAGCAGTCGGGCAGGGGGCTCGTACGAGCAGTACTTC.

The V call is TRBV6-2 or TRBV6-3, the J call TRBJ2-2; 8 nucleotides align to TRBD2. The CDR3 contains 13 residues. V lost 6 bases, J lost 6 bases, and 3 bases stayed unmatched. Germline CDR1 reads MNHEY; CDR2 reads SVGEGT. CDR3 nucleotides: TGTGCCAGCAGGCCGGGACTAGCCGGGGAGCTGTTTTTT. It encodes CASRPGLAGELFF.

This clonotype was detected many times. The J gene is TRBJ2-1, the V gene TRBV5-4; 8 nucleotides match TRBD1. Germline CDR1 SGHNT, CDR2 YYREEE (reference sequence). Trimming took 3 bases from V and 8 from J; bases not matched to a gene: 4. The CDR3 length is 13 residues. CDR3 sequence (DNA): TGTGCCAGCAGCTCCAGGGGGCTCGATGAGCAGTTCTTC. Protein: CASSSRGLDEQFF.

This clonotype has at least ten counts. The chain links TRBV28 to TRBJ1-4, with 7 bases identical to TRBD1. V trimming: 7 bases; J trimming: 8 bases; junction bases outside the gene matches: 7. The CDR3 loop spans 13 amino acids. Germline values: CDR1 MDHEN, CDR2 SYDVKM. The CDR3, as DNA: TGTGCCAGCACCATAGGGGGCTGGGAAAAACTGTTTTTT. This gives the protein CASTIGGWEKLFF.

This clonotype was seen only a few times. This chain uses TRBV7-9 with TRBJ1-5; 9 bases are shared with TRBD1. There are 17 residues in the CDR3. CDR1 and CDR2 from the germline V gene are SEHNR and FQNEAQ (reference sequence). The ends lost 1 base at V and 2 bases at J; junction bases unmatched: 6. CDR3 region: CASSLVLTGGGNQPQHF. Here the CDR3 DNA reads TGTGCCAGCAGCTTAGTCTTGACAGGGGGGGGCAATCAGCCCCAGCATTTT.

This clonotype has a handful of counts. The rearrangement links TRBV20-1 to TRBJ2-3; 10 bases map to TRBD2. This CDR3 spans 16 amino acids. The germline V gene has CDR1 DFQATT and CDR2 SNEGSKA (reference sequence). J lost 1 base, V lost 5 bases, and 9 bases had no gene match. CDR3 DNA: TGCAGTGCTGAGCTAGCGGGAGCGTATCGCACAGATACGCAGTATTTT. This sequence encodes CSAELAGAYRTDTQYF.

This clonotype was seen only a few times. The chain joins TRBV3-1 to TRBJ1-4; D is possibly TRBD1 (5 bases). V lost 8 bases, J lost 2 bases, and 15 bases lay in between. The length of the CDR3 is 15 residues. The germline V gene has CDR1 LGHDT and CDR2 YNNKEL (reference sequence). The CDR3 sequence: CASRPGGVTNEKLFF. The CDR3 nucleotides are TGTGCCAGCCGACCAGGAGGGGTTACTAATGAAAAACTGTTTTTT.

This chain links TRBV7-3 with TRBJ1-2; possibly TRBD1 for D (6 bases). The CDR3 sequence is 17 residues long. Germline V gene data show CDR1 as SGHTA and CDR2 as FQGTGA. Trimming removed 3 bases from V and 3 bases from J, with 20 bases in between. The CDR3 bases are TGTGCCAGCAGCTTGGGGGGCAGGATTAGGGAAGACTATGGCTACACCTTC. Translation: CASSLGGRIREDYGYTF.

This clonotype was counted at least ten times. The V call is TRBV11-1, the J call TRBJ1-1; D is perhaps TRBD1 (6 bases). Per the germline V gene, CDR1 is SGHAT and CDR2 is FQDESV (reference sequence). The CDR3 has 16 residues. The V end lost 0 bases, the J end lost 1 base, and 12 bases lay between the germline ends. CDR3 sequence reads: CASSLALGQTNTEAFF. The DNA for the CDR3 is TGTGCCAGCAGCTTAGCGCTTGGACAGACGAACACTGAAGCTTTCTTT.

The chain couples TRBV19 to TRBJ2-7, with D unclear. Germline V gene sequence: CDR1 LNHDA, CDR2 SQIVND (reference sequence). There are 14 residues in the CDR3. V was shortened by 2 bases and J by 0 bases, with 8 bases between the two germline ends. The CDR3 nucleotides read TGTGCCAGTAGTATAAAGATGAGCTCCTACGAGCAGTACTTC. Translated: CASSIKMSSYEQYF.

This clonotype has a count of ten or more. The CDR3 spells CASSFPLGGGAYNEQFF. In DNA, the CDR3 is TGTGCCAGCAGCTTCCCCTTAGGGGGAGGGGCCTACAATGAGCAGTTCTTC. The chain combines TRBV7-2 with TRBJ2-1; D may be TRBD2 (7 bases). The V end was cut by 3 bases, the J end by 2 bases, with 17 bases between. Germline V gene sequence: CDR1 SGHTA, CDR2 FQGNSA. This CDR3 is 17 amino acids long.

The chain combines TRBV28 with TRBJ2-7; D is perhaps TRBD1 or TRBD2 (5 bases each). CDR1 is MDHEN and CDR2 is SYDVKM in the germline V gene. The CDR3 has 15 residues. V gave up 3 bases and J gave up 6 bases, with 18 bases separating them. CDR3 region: CASSFRGAPSAEQYF. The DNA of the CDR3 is TGTGCCAGCAGTTTCCGAGGGGCCCCCTCAGCCGAGCAGTACTTC.

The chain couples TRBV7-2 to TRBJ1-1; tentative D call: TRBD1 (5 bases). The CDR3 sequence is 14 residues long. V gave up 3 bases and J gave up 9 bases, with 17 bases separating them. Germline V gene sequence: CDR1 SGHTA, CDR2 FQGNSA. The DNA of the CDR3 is TGTGCCAGCAGCTTGGGGGGGGGGTCCCAAAAAGCTTTCTTT. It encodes CASSLGGGSQKAFF. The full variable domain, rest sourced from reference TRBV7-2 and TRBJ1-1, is GAGVSQSPSNKVTEKGKDVELRCDPISGHTALYWYRQSLGQGLEFLIYFQGNSAPDKSGLPSDRFSAERTGGSVSTLTIQRTQQEDSAVYLCASSLGGGSQKAFFGQGTRLTVV.

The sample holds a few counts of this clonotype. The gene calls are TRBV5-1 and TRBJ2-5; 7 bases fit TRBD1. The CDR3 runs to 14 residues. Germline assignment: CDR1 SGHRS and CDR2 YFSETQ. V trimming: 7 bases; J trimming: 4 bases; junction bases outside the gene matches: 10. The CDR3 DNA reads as TGCGCCAGCCATTCATCGACAGGGACAGAGACCCAGTACTTC. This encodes CASHSSTGTETQYF.

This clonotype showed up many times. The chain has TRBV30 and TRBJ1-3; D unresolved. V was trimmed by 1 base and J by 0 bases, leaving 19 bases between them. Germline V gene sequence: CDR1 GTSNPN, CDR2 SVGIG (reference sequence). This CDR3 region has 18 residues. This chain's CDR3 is CAWSAAPQESNSGNTIYF. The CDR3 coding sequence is TGTGCCTGGAGTGCTGCCCCCCAAGAGTCCAACTCTGGAAACACCATATATTTT.

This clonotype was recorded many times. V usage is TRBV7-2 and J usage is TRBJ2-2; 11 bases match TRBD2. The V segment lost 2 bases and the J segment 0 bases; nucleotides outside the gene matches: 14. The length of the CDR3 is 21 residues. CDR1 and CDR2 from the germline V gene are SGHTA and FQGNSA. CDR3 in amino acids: CASSLSGTSGSRIPNTGELFF. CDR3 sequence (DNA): TGTGCCAGCAGCTTAAGTGGTACTAGCGGGAGCAGGATTCCGAACACCGGGGAGCTGTTTTTT.

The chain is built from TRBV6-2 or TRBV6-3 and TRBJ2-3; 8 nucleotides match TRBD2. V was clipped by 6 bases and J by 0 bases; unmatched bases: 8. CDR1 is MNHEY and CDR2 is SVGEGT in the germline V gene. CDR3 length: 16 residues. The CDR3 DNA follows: TGTGCCAGCAGCTTCATAGCGGGAAAGAGCACAGATACGCAGTATTTT. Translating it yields CASSFIAGKSTDTQYF.

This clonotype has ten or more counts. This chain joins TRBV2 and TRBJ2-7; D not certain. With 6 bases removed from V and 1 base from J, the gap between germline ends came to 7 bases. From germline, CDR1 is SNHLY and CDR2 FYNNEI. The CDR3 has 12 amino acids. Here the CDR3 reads CASSDVSYEQYF. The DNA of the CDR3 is TGTGCCAGCAGCGACGTTTCCTACGAGCAGTACTTC.

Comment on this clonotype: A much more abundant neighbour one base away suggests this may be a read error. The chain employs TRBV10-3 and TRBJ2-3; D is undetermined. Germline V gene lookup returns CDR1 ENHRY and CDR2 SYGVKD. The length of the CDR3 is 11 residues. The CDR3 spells CAIMRTDTRYF. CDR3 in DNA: TGTGCCATCATGCGCACAGATACGCGGTATTTT.

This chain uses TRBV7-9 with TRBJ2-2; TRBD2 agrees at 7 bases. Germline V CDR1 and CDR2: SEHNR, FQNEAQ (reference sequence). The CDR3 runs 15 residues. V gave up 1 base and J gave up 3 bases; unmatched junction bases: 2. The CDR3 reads CASSLGREHTGELFF. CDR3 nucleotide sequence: TGTGCCAGCAGCTTAGGGCGGGAGCACACCGGGGAGCTGTTTTTT. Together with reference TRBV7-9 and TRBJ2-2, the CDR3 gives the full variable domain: DTGVSQNPRHKITKRGQNVTFRCDPISEHNRLYWYRQTLGQGPEFLTYFQNEAQLEKSRLLSDRFSAERPKGSFSTLEIQRTEQGDSAMYLCASSLGREHTGELFFGEGSRLTVL.

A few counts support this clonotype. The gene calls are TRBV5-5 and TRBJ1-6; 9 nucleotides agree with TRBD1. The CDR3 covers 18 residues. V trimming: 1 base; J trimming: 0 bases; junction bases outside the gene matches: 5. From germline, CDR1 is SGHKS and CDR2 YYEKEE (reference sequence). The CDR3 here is CASSLRTGVSSYNSPLHF. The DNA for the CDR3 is TGTGCCAGCAGCTTGAGGACAGGGGTGAGCTCCTATAATTCACCCCTCCACTTT. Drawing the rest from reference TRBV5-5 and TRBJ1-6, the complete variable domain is DAGVTQSPTHLIKTRGQQVTLRCSPISGHKSVSWYQQVLGQGPQFIFQYYEKEERGRGNFPDRFSARQFPNYSSELNVNALLLGDSALYLCASSLRTGVSSYNSPLHFGNGTRLTVT.

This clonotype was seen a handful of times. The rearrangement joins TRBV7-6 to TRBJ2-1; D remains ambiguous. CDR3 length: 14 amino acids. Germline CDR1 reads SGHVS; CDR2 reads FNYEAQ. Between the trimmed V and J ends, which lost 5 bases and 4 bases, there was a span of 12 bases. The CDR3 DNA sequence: TGTGCCAGCAGCCCCGACCGAGCGTACAATGAGCAGTTCTTC. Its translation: CASSPDRAYNEQFF.

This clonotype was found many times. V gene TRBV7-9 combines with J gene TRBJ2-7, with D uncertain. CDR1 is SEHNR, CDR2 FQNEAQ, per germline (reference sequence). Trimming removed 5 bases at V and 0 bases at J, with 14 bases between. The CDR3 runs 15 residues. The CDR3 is CASSPGAPSSYEQYF. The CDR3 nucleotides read TGTGCCAGCAGCCCGGGCGCCCCAAGCTCCTACGAGCAGTACTTC.

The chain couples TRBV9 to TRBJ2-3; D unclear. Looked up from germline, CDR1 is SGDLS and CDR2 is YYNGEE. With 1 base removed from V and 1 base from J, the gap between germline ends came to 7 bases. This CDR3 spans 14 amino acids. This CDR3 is CASSVSAGTDTQYF. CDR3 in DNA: TGTGCCAGCAGCGTATCTGCTGGCACAGATACGCAGTATTTT.

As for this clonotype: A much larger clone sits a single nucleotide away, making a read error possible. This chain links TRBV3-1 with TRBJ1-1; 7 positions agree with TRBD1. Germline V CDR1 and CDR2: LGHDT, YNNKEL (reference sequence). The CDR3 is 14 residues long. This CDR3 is CASSRPGQMTEASF. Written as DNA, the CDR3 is TGTGCCAGCAGCCGACCGGGACAGATGACTGAAGCTTCCTTT.

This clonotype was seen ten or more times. The CDR3 sequence is CASSPHKQGAGGETQYF. CDR3 bases: TGTGCCAGCAGTCCCCACAAACAGGGGGCTGGGGGGGAGACCCAGTACTTC. This chain uses TRBV28 with TRBJ2-5; 9 bases agree with TRBD1. Trimming took 5 bases from V and 5 from J; bases not matched to a gene: 15. Germline loops: CDR1 MDHEN, CDR2 SYDVKM. The length of the CDR3 is 17 residues. Together with reference TRBV28 and TRBJ2-5, the CDR3 gives the full variable domain: DVKVTQSSRYLVKRTGEKVFLECVQDMDHENMFWYRQDPGLGLRLIYFSYDVKMKEKGDIPEGYSVSREKKERFSLILESASTNQTSMYLCASSPHKQGAGGETQYFGPGTRLLVL.

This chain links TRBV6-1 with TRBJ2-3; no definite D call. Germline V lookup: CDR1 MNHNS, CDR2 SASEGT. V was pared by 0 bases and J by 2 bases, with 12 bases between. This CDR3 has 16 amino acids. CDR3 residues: CASSEARYSPTDTQYF. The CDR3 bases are TGTGCCAGCAGTGAAGCGCGTTACAGTCCCACAGATACGCAGTATTTT.

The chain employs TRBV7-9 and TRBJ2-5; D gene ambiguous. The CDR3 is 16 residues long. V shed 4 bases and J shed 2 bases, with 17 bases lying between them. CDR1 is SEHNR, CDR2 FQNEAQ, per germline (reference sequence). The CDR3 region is CASSYPLGQDQETQYF. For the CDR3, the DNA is TGTGCCAGCAGCTATCCCCTAGGGCAGGATCAAGAGACCCAGTACTTC.